The 10 T cell receptor beta chains presented below share a single source sample, sequenced in a study of T-cell memory formation after mild COVID-19. Each CDR3 protein gets one entry after TCRdb re-called the 5' RACE reads with MiXCR. Among over 130,000 distinct CDR3 sequences listed, 13% to 15% were seen once. The sequencing input was PBMCs or a T cell subset sorted from them (not recorded which). These receptors originate from an adult woman who had mild COVID-19 (a few samples of this study predate the infection). Cell type and time point are not known.

V gene TRBV6-2 or TRBV6-3 combines with J gene TRBJ2-1; D not certain. The length of the CDR3 is 12 residues. The germline V gene encodes CDR1 MNHEY and CDR2 SVGEGT. Trimming pared 0 bases from V and 6 bases from J, leaving 3 bases between. In nucleotides, the CDR3 is TGTGCCAGCAGTTACTCCCCCAATGAGCAGTTCTTC. Protein: CASSYSPNEQFF.

This chain connects TRBV20-1 to TRBJ2-7; 14 nucleotides match TRBD2. Trimming cost V 5 bases and J 3 bases; bases outside gene matches: 9. Germline lookup yields CDR1 DFQATT and CDR2 SNEGSKA (reference sequence). The CDR3 sequence is 16 residues long. The CDR3 DNA reads as TGCAGTGCTGGGGGACTAGCGGGAGAATCGAGCTACGAGCAGTACTTC. Encoded protein: CSAGGLAGESSYEQYF.

The gene calls are TRBV4-2 and TRBJ2-7; D is unresolved. This CDR3 has 14 residues. Germline values: CDR1 LGHNA, CDR2 YNFKEQ. Trimming took 0 bases from V and 3 from J, leaving 9 bases between them. Here the CDR3 DNA reads TGTGCCAGCAGCCAAGATTACGCAATCTACGAGCAGTACTTC. The encoded protein is CASSQDYAIYEQYF.

The gene calls are TRBV20-1 and TRBJ1-5, with D unclear. Trimming took 0 bases from V and 5 from J, leaving 8 bases between them. The CDR3 extends over 13 amino acids. Germline CDR1 is DFQATT and CDR2 is SNEGSKA (reference sequence). CDR3 bases: TGCAGTGCTAGAGATCTGAATTATCAGCCCCAGCATTTT. Translated: CSARDLNYQPQHF.

This sequence joins TRBV9 and TRBJ1-6; 10 bases map to TRBD1. Per the germline V gene, CDR1 is SGDLS and CDR2 is YYNGEE. There are 16 residues in the CDR3. Losses at the gene ends were 2 bases for V and 9 bases for J; bases not matched to a gene: 8. The DNA for the CDR3 is TGTGCCAGCAGCGTCGGACAGGGGGTGAGGGGTTCACCCCTCCACTTT. As protein: CASSVGQGVRGSPLHF.

This clonotype has only a few counts. The chain employs TRBV19 and TRBJ1-1, with D perhaps matching TRBD1 (6 bases). Trimming cost V 2 bases and J 2 bases, with 18 bases left between them. The CDR3 is 17 amino acids. Germline CDR1 and CDR2: LNHDA and SQIVND (reference sequence). This CDR3 is CASSIFPGGRGNTEAFF. The CDR3 DNA reads as TGTGCCAGTAGTATATTCCCCGGTGGCAGGGGAAACACTGAAGCTTTCTTT.

This clonotype was seen once. The V gene is TRBV24-1, the J gene TRBJ1-1; D is unclear. Trimming cost V 7 bases and J 3 bases, with 11 bases left between them. The germline V gene encodes CDR1 KGHDR and CDR2 SFDVKD. CDR3 size: 13 residues. CDR3 in amino acids: CATRADLHTEAFF. CDR3 nucleotide sequence: TGTGCCACCAGGGCGGACCTTCACACTGAAGCTTTCTTT.

The chain is built from TRBV24-1 and TRBJ1-5; 9 nucleotides match TRBD1. V dropped 7 bases and J dropped 7; count of bases not matched to a gene: 4. CDR3 length: 13 amino acids. From germline, CDR1 is KGHDR and CDR2 SFDVKD. Written as DNA, the CDR3 is TGTGCCACCAGCAGGACAGGGGAACAGCCCCAGCATTTT. It specifies CATSRTGEQPQHF.

This clonotype was seen a few times. The chain combines TRBV6-6 with TRBJ1-2; 10 bases map to TRBD1. There are 13 residues in the CDR3. V shed 2 bases and J 8 bases; nucleotides not matched to a gene: 2. In germline, CDR1 is MNHNY, CDR2 SVGAGI (reference sequence). CDR3 sequence (DNA): TGTGCCAGCAGTTACGGGACAGGGGAAGGCTACACCTTC. This gives the protein CASSYGTGEGYTF.

The chain couples TRBV12-3 or TRBV12-4 to TRBJ2-3, with 9 nucleotides matching TRBD1. J lost 1 base, V lost 7 bases, and 3 bases had no gene match. The CDR3 runs to 14 residues. The CDR3 is CASKRQGGTDTQYF. CDR3 bases: TGTGCCAGCAAGAGACAGGGGGGCACAGATACGCAGTATTTT.